These T cell receptor beta chains were read from a single sample in a study of CD8+ T cells in alopecia areata. Here immunoSEQ multiplex PCR was the method, and the copy in TCRdb shows in-frame clones only, minus some. The data contain about 200,000 clones, roughly three fifths of them singletons. Input material: CD8+ T cells sorted from blood. These receptor sequences come from a human donor in good health. Both conserved end residues are part of each CDR3.

J,V,CDR3
TRBJ2-1,TRBV4-1,CASSPARGLRGGDEQFF
TRBJ2-1,TRBV6-6,CASSYSSAGGYNEQFF
TRBJ2-1,TRBV5-6,CASSQTPGLEVF
TRBJ2-7,TRBV2,CASSEGGSYEQYF
TRBJ1-2,TRBV27,CASSPLSGREPGYTF
TRBJ2-1,TRBV7-8,CASSLGTSGLINEQFF
TRBJ2-1,TRBV9,CASSLRLAGAQRGEQFF
TRBJ1-1,TRBV5-4,CASSSTENTEAFF
TRBJ1-3,TRBV2,CASSEDWGRNTIYF
TRBJ2-7,TRBV9,CASSERGTGFGEQYF
TRBJ2-1,TRBV15,CATSRDGYTGRSYNEQFF
TRBJ1-2,TRBV4-1,CASSQEAEFPYGYTF
TRBJ2-5,TRBV29-1,CSGSSPASRETQYF
TRBJ2-7,TRBV11-2,CASSLGTGLDDEQYF
TRBJ2-1,TRBV11-2,CASSPGNEQFF
TRBJ2-5,TRBV29-1,CSVPLSHQETQYF
TRBJ2-7,TRBV7-2,CASSQAYEQYF
TRBJ1-2,TRBV15,CATSRDWGKNYGYTF
TRBJ2-3,TRBV6-6,CASSSRGTDTQYF
TRBJ2-3,TRBV5-1,CASSSEPGQGGTDTQYF
TRBJ1-6,TRBV6-1,CASSDATGNNSPLHF
TRBJ2-7,TRBV6-5,CASSYFQGAYEQYF
TRBJ2-5,TRBV7-9,CASSSYRTVPGETQYF
TRBJ2-7,TRBV2,CASSAGGYEQYF
TRBJ2-3,TRBV29-1,CSAPGAGGTDTQYF
TRBJ1-1,TRBV10-3,CAISGEGLGNTEAFF
TRBJ1-1,TRBV6-5,CASSDGQQNTEAFF
TRBJ2-1,TRBV7-6,CASRAGNEQFF
TRBJ1-5,TRBV19,CASSIVGQPQHF
TRBJ2-7,TRBV7-3,CASSFTGPSGEQYF
TRBJ2-3,TRBV29-1,CSVEGLPTDTQYF
TRBJ1-2,TRBV29-1,CSVEPDGVYGYTF
TRBJ2-7,TRBV7-9,CASTLGPSEQYF
TRBJ1-1,TRBV19,CASSLGQSLNTEAFF
TRBJ1-2,TRBV9,CASSVGATGNYGYTF
TRBJ1-2,TRBV5-1,CASSLDWGYGYTF
TRBJ1-2,TRBV29-1,CSVDVQPLNYGYTF
TRBJ2-5,TRBV27,CASKATWGARETQYF
TRBJ2-4,TRBV5-4,CASSSGTGDRYF
TRBJ2-7,TRBV30,CAWSFEFSSYEQYF
TRBJ2-5,TRBV19,CASSTPGQGLLETQYF
TRBJ1-4,TRBV5-1,CASGSGEKLFF
TRBJ1-1,TRBV5-1,CASSPSRGGMNTEAFF
TRBJ1-1,TRBV11-2,CASSLGTGGINTEAFF
TRBJ2-2,TRBV27,CATGGELFF
TRBJ1-4,TRBV29-1,CSVDPQTGEKLFF
TRBJ1-1,TRBV13,CASSIHRAAFF
TRBJ2-5,TRBV6-5,CASSPADRETQYF
TRBJ2-2,TRBV7-9,CASSSTTRLTGELFF
TRBJ1-5,TRBV6-1,CASSSLYSNQPQHF
TRBJ2-7,TRBV29-1,CSVEYAGDYEQYF
TRBJ1-2,TRBV9,CASSGDRGRFRGYTF
TRBJ2-7,TRBV5-4,CASSSRTGMGSYEQYF
TRBJ2-5,TRBV5-1,CASSLGQGAGETQYF
TRBJ2-7,TRBV11-2,CASSQGQAQGEQYF